The next 15 T cell receptor beta chains were all read from a single sample in a study of blood T cell repertoires in COVID-19. The table came from immunoSEQ multiplex PCR; TCRdb's copy has only in-frame clones and leaves some out. The sample includes 50,000 to 70,000 clones, about 75% of them seen just once. Sequencing was carried out using peripheral blood. These receptors were obtained from a man between 50 and 59 years old with active or convalescent COVID-19.

This clone was recorded a few times. This chain joins TRBV15 and TRBJ1-3, with D unresolved. This CDR3 region has 15 residues. CDR1 and CDR2 from the germline V gene are LNHNV and YYDKDF (reference sequence). The V end lost 0 bases, the J end lost 0 bases, and 6 bases lay between the germline ends. The CDR3 loop is CATSRDLSSGNTIYF. The CDR3 DNA is TGTGCCACCAGCAGAGATCTAAGCTCTGGAAACACCATATATTTT.

The CDR3 DNA reads as TGTGCCAGCAGCTATGACACGAACGACTATGGCTACACCTTC. Its protein product is CASSYDTNDYGYTF. The chain carries TRBV5-6 and TRBJ1-2; no firm D call. Trimming removed 3 bases at V and 3 bases at J, with 12 bases between. Germline V CDR1 and CDR2: SGHDT, YYEEEE. This CDR3 comprises 14 residues. Based on the CDR3 plus reference TRBV5-6 and TRBJ1-2, the full variable domain is DAGVTQSPTHLIKTRGQQVTLRCSPKSGHDTVSWYQQALGQGPQFIFQYYEEEERQRGNFPDRFSGHQFPNYSSELNVNALLLGDSALYLCASSYDTNDYGYTFGSGTRLTVV.

This rearrangement joins TRBV19 to TRBJ2-2; 8 nucleotides agree with TRBD1. V lost 5 bases to trimming and J lost 1 base; unmatched junction nucleotides: 6. Germline V lookup: CDR1 LNHDA, CDR2 SQIVND (reference sequence). The CDR3 is 16 residues long. The DNA for the CDR3 is TGTGCCAGTAGTCAGGGGGCACCAAGGAACACCGGGGAGCTGTTTTTT. The encoded protein is CASSQGAPRNTGELFF.

This clone was detected a few times. This rearrangement joins TRBV7-9 to TRBJ2-6; D is unclear. V was trimmed by 6 bases and J by 1 base, leaving 7 bases between them. Per germline, CDR1 SEHNR and CDR2 FQNEAQ (reference sequence). The CDR3 is 14 amino acids. CDR3 sequence reads: CASRSPSGANVLTF. The CDR3 region has the DNA TGTGCCAGCAGATCCCCGTCTGGGGCCAACGTCCTGACTTTC. The full variable domain, rest sourced from reference TRBV7-9 and TRBJ2-6, is DTGVSQNPRHKITKRGQNVTFRCDPISEHNRLYWYRQTLGQGPEFLTYFQNEAQLEKSRLLSDRFSAERPKGSFSTLEIQRTEQGDSAMYLCASRSPSGANVLTFGAGSRLTVL.

The J gene is TRBJ1-2, the V gene TRBV7-8; 9 bases are a match to TRBD1. Germline lookup yields CDR1 SGHVS and CDR2 FQNEAQ. Unmatched junction bases numbered 9, after V lost 5 bases and J lost 8 bases. This CDR3 contains 14 residues. DNA of the CDR3: TGTGCCAGCAGCCCTCCCGGGACAGGGACCGGCTACACCTTC. Protein sequence: CASSPPGTGTGYTF.

The chain recombines TRBV6-5 with TRBJ1-1; TRBD1 agrees at 7 bases. The CDR3 contains 13 residues. The germline CDR1 and CDR2 sequences are MNHEY and SVGAGI. The ends lost 4 bases at V and 6 bases at J; junction bases unmatched: 5. CDR3 sequence (DNA): TGTGCCAGCAGTTCCCGGGACAGCCCTGAAGCTTTCTTT. It codes for CASSSRDSPEAFF.

The chain is built from TRBV7-8 and TRBJ2-2, with 9 bases fitting TRBD2. The CDR3 is 20 residues long. Germline CDR1 and CDR2: SGHVS and FQNEAQ. V trimming: 2 bases; J trimming: 3 bases; junction bases outside the gene matches: 16. The CDR3 region has the DNA TGTGCCAGCAGCTTATCCCCCCAAATCGGGGCGGGGGGGGACACCGGGGAGCTGTTTTTT. This encodes CASSLSPQIGAGGDTGELFF.

This clone was observed a single time. V and J are TRBV5-1 and TRBJ1-1, with TRBD1 matching over 8 bases. The V segment lost 0 bases and the J segment 11 bases; nucleotides outside the gene matches: 6. The CDR3 is 13 amino acids. Germline V gives CDR1 SGHRS, CDR2 YFSETQ. Here the CDR3 DNA reads TGCGCCAGCAGCTTGGAACAGGACAGGGCCGCTTTCTTT. Translated: CASSLEQDRAAFF.

The V and J genes are TRBV5-1 and TRBJ1-1, with D hard to call. Germline V lookup: CDR1 SGHRS, CDR2 YFSETQ. Trimming stripped 0 bases from V and 3 bases from J, with 15 bases between. The CDR3 is 16 amino acids. The CDR3 sequence: CASSLGYRVSDTEAFF. CDR3 DNA: TGCGCCAGCAGCTTGGGATATCGTGTATCGGACACTGAAGCTTTCTTT.

V and J are TRBV12-3 or TRBV12-4 and TRBJ2-7, with 10 positions matching TRBD2. This CDR3 is 13 amino acids long. The V segment lost 7 bases and the J segment 3 bases; nucleotides outside the gene matches: 3. The CDR3 loop is CASTKRGGYEQYF. The CDR3 DNA reads as TGTGCCAGCACCAAGCGGGGGGGCTACGAGCAGTACTTC.

The chain recombines TRBV4-2 with TRBJ2-2, with TRBD2 identical over 12 bases. This CDR3 spans 19 amino acids. CDR1 and CDR2 (germline): LGHNA, YNFKEQ. Trimming cost V 5 bases and J 4 bases; bases outside gene matches: 14. The CDR3 protein is CASSAQLAGGHSGTGELFF. CDR3 DNA: TGTGCCAGCAGCGCCCAACTAGCGGGGGGCCACTCGGGCACCGGGGAGCTGTTTTTT.

Here the CDR3 DNA reads TGTGCCAGCAGCCCCCTTTTCGATGGACAGGGGGCAAATGAGCAGTTCTTC. It is translated as CASSPLFDGQGANEQFF. The chain couples TRBV3-1 (or the pseudogene TRBV3-2) to TRBJ2-1, with 11 nucleotides matching TRBD1. This CDR3 contains 17 residues. CDR1 and CDR2 from the germline V gene are LGHDT and YNNKEL (reference sequence). V lost 4 bases to trimming and J lost 7 bases; unmatched junction nucleotides: 12.

The V gene is TRBV9, the J gene TRBJ2-2; TRBD2 matches 12 bases. The CDR3 is made up of 14 amino acids. Germline V CDR1 and CDR2: SGDLS, YYNGEE. J was trimmed by 4 bases and V by 7 bases; bases with no gene match: 2. The CDR3 reads CASQTSGSTGELFF. Here the CDR3 DNA reads TGTGCCAGCCAGACTAGCGGGAGCACCGGGGAGCTGTTTTTT.

This chain links TRBV19 with TRBJ1-5, with 7 bases identical to TRBD1. The CDR3 is 17 residues long. J gave up 3 bases and V 4 bases, and 12 bases lay outside the gene matches. From germline, CDR1 is LNHDA and CDR2 SQIVND (reference sequence). The CDR3 sequence: CASSKLPGQDLNQPQHF. The DNA for the CDR3 is TGTGCCAGTAGTAAACTCCCTGGACAGGATCTCAATCAGCCCCAGCATTTT.

The chain couples TRBV19 to TRBJ1-4; D not certain. Germline V CDR1 and CDR2: LNHDA, SQIVND (reference sequence). CDR3 length: 16 amino acids. V gave up 4 bases and J gave up 4 bases, with 16 bases separating them. CDR3: CASSTPRLIRNEKLFF. In nucleotides, the CDR3 is TGTGCCAGTAGTACCCCCAGGTTGATACGTAATGAAAAACTGTTTTTT.